This entry describes one TCR beta chain. The data are from a study of T cell responses to AZD1222 COVID-19 vaccine. V lost 8 bases and J 4 bases, leaving 14 bases between the germline ends. Germline V lookup: CDR1 LNHDA, CDR2 SQIVND (reference sequence). This CDR3 is 13 amino acids long. Doses given second, at about 4 or about 12 weeks, were pooled. Only in-frame clones appear in the TCRdb table, and some are missing; sequencing was by immunoSEQ multiplex PCR. Here the sample spans about 200,000 clones, approximately 94% being singletons. The rearrangement uses TRBV19 and TRBJ1-2; a possible D gene is TRBD1 (5 bases). This receptor was taken from an adult who received the AZD1222 COVID-19 vaccine. The specimen comprised peripheral blood, sampled 28 days after the second AZD1222 dose. CDR3 amino acids: CASSGGVSYGYTF. The CDR3 region has the DNA TGTGCCAGTTCTGGGGGGGTCAGCTATGGCTACACCTTC. Drawing the rest from reference TRBV19 and TRBJ1-2, the complete variable domain is DGGITQSPKYLFRKEGQNVTLSCEQNLNHDAMYWYRQDPGQGLRLIYYSQIVNDFQKGDIAEGYSVSREKKESFPLTVTSAQKNPTAFYLCASSGGVSYGYTFGSGTRLTVV.